This TCR beta chain was recovered during a study of T cell responses to AZD1222 COVID-19 vaccine. Whole-study results and caveats: The peak T cell response came first, and repertoires were sampled only after it. As reported, nearly half of all spike-specific TCRs target variant regions that are unmutated. It should be noted that donors were predominantly white British and more often female, and clonal diversity was possibly underestimated. Following two doses of AZD1222, Spike-specific TCR breadth and depth rose.

Worth noting for this clone: The antigen is not known.

Using immunoSEQ multiplex PCR, the repertoire was profiled, and TCRdb retains in-frame clones only, with some absent. Of 130,000 or so clones in the sample, under 90% were seen once. The receptor comes from an adult in good health. The input for sequencing was peripheral blood, taken on day 0 of AZD1222 vaccination.

CDR3 sequence reads: CASSQDHGYYGYTF. CDR3 bases: TGTGCCAGCAGCCAAGATCACGGTTACTATGGCTACACCTTC. V is TRBV14 and J is TRBJ1-2; D unclear. V lost 0 bases to trimming and J lost 3 bases, with 8 bases between them. Germline V CDR1 and CDR2: SGHDN, FVKESK. The CDR3 is made up of 14 amino acids.